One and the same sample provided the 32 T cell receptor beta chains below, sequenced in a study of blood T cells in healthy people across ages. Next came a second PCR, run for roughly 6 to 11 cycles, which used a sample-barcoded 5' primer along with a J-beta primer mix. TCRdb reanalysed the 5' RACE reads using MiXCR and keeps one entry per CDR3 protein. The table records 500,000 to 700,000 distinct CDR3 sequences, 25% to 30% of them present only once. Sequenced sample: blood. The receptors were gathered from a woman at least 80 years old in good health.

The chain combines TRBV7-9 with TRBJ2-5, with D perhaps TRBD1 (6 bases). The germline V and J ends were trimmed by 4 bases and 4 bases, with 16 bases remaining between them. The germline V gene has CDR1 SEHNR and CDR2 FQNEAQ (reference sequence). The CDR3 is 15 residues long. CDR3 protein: CASSSRQVEGETQYF. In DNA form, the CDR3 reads TGTGCCAGCAGCTCGAGACAGGTTGAGGGAGAGACCCAGTACTTC.

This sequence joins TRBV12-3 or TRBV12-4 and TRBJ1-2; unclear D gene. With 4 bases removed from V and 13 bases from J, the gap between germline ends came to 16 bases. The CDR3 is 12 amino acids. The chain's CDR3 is CASSSRRASLTF. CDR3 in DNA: TGTGCCAGCAGTTCCCGGAGGGCCAGTCTCACCTTC.

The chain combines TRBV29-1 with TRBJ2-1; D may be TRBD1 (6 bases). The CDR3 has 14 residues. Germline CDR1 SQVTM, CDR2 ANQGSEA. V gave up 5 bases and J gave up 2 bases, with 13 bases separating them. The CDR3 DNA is TGCAGCGTTACCCGGACAGCGACCTACAATGAGCAGTTCTTC. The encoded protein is CSVTRTATYNEQFF.

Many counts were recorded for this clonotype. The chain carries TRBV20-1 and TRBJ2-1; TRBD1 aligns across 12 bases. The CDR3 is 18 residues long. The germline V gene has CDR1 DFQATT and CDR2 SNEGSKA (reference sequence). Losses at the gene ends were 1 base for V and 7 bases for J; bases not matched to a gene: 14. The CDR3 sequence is CSARGTTGTGGVRNEQFF. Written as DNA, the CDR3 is TGCAGTGCTAGAGGGACCACCGGGACAGGGGGCGTGAGGAATGAGCAGTTCTTC.

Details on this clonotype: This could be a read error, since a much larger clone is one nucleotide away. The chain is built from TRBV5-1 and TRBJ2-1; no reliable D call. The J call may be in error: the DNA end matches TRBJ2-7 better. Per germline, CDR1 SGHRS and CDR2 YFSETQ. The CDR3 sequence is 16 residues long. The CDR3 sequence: CASSLVGVSSYNEQYF. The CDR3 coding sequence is TGCGCCAGCAGCTTGGTTGGGGTCAGCTCCTACAATGAGCAGTACTTC.

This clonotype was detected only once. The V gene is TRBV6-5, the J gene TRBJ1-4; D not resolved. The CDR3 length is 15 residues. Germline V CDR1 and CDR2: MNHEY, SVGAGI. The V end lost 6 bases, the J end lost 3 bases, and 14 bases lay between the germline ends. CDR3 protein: CASRESGRSNEKLFF. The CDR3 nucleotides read TGTGCCAGCAGAGAAAGCGGGCGGTCTAATGAAAAACTGTTTTTT.

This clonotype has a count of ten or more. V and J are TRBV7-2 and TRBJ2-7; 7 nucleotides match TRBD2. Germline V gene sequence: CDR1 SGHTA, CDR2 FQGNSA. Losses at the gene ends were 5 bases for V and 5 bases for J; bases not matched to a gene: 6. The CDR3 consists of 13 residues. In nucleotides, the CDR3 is TGTGCCAGCAGCCTCGCTGCGGGGGACGAGCAGTACTTC. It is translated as CASSLAAGDEQYF. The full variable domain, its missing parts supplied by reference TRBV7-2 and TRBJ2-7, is GAGVSQSPSNKVTEKGKDVELRCDPISGHTALYWYRQSLGQGLEFLIYFQGNSAPDKSGLPSDRFSAERTGGSVSTLTIQRTQQEDSAVYLCASSLAAGDEQYFGPGTRLTVT.

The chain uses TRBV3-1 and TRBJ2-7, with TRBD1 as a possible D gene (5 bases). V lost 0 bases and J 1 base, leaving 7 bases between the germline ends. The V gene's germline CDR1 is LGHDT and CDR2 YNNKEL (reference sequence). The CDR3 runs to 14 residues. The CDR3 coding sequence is TGTGCCAGCAGCCAAGATCGACAGTCCTACGAGCAGTACTTC. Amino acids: CASSQDRQSYEQYF.

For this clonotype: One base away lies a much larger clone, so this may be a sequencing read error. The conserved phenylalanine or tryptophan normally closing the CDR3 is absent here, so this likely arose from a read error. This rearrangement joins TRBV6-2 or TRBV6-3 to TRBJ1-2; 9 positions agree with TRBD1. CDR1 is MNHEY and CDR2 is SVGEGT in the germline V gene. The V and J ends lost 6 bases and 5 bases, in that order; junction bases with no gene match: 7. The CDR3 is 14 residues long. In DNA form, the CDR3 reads TGTGCCAGCAGCCAGGGACAGGGCACGTATGGCTACACCCTC. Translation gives CASSQGQGTYGYTL.

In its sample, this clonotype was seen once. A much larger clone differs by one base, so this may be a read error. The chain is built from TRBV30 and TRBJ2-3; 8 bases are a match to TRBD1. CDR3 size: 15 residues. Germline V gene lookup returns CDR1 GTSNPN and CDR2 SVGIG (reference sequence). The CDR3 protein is CARSGQGQDTDTQYF. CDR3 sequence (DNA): TGTGCCCGGAGTGGACAGGGTCAAGACACAGATACGCAGTATTTT.

CDR3 bases: TGTGCCAGCAGTGAACGCGGGACGGCTAGAAACACCATATATTTT. Translation gives CASSERGTARNTIYF. V gene TRBV6-1 combines with J gene TRBJ1-3, with D possibly being TRBD1 (5 bases). CDR3 length equals 15 residues. Germline V gives CDR1 MNHNS, CDR2 SASEGT. The germline V and J ends were trimmed by 2 bases and 5 bases, with 13 bases remaining between them.

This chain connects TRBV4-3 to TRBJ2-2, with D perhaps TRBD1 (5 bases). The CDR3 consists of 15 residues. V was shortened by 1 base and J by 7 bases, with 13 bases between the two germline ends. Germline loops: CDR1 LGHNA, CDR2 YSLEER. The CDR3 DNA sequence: TGCGCCAGCAGCCAAGGCGCAGGGATCAGCGGGGAGCTGTTTTTT. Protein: CASSQGAGISGELFF.

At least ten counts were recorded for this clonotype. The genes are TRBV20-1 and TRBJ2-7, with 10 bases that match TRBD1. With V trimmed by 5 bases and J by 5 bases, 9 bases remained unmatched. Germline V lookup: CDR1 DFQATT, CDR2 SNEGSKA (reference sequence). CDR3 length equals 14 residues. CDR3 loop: CSAPISGQGHEQYF. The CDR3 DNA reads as TGCAGTGCTCCTATTTCGGGACAGGGGCACGAGCAGTACTTC.

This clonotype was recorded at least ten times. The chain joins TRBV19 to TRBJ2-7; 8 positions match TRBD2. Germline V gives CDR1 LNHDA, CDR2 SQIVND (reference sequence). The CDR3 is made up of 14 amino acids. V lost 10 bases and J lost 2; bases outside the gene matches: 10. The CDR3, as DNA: TGTGCCACTAAGTCCCAGCGGGGGACCTACGAGCAGTACTTC. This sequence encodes CATKSQRGTYEQYF.

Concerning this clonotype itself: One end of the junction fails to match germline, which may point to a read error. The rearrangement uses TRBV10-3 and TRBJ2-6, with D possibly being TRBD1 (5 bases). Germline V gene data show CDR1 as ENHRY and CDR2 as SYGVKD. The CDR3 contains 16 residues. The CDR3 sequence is CAISLGPRVGANVRTF. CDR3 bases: TGTGCCATCAGTCTTGGACCCCGCGTTGGGGCCAACGTCCGGACTTTC.

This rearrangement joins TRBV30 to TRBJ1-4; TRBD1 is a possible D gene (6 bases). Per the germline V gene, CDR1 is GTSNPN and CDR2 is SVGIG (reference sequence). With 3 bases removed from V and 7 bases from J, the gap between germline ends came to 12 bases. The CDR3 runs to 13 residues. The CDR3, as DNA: TGTGCCTGGAGCGGAGGGGGACCTGAAAAACTGTTTTTT. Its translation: CAWSGGGPEKLFF.

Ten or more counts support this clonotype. CDR3 in amino acids: CSARVQGTYNSPLHF. As DNA, the CDR3 is TGCAGTGCTAGAGTACAGGGAACCTATAATTCACCCCTCCACTTT. The chain carries TRBV20-1 and TRBJ1-6, with D possibly being TRBD1 (6 bases). Germline loops: CDR1 DFQATT, CDR2 SNEGSKA (reference sequence). The CDR3 has 15 amino acids. Trimming cost V 1 base and J 2 bases, with 9 bases left between them.

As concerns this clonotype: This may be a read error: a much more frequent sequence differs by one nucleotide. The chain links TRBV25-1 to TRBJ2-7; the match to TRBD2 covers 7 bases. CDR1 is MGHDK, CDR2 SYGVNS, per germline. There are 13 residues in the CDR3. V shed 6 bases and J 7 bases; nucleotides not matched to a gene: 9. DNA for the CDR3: TGTGCCAGCAGGGGGAGGGGATACAATGAGCAGTACTTC. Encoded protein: CASRGRGYNEQYF.

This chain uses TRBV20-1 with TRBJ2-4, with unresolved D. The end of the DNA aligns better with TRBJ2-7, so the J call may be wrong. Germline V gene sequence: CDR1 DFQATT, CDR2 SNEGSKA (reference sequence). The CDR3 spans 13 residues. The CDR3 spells CSARSDRDYEQYF. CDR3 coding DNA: TGCAGTGCTAGAAGTGATCGTGACTACGAGCAGTACTTC.

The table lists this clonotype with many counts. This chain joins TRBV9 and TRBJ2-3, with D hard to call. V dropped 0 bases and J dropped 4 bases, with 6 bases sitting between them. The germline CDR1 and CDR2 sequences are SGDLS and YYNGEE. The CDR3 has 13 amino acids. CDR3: CASSVAGPDTQYF. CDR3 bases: TGTGCCAGCAGCGTAGCTGGGCCAGATACGCAGTATTTT.

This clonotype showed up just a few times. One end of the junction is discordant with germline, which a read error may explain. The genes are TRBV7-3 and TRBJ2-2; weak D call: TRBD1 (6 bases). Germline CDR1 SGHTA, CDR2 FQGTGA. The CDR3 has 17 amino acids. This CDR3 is CAGSLTLTGARAGELFF. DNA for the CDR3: TGTGCCGGCAGCTTAACCCTGACAGGAGCGAGAGCCGGGGAGCTGTTTTTT.

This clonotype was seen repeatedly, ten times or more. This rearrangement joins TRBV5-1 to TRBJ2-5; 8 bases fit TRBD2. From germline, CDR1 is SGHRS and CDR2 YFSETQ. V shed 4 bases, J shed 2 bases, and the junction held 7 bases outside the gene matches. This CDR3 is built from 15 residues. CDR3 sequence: CASSPGLGKQETQYF. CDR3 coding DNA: TGCGCCAGCAGCCCGGGACTAGGGAAACAAGAGACCCAGTACTTC.

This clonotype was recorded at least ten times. Here the CDR3 DNA reads TGTGCCAGCAGTTTCGACAGGTCTGATACGCAGTATTTT. Its translation: CASSFDRSDTQYF. This chain connects TRBV5-6 to TRBJ2-3; D is possibly TRBD1 (6 bases). CDR3 length: 13 residues. Trimming pared 5 bases from V and 6 bases from J, leaving 13 bases between. Germline V gene sequence: CDR1 SGHDT, CDR2 YYEEEE.

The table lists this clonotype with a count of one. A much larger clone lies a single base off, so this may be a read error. This CDR3 reads CAGSGSALGFGQPQHF. The CDR3 DNA reads TGTGCCGGCAGTGGGTCGGCCCTCGGTTTCGGCCAGCCCCAGCATTTT. V usage is TRBV6-1 and J usage is TRBJ1-5; D call uncertain. Looked up from germline, CDR1 is MNHNS and CDR2 is SASEGT. CDR3 size: 16 residues.

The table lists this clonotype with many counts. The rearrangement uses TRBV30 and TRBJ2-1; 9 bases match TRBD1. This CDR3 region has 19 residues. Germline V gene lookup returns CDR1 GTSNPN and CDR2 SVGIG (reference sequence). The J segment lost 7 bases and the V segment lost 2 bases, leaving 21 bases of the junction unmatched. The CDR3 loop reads CAWSFLPPRNRGRRNEQFF. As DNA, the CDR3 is TGTGCCTGGAGTTTTCTTCCTCCTCGGAACAGGGGGCGCAGAAATGAGCAGTTCTTC.

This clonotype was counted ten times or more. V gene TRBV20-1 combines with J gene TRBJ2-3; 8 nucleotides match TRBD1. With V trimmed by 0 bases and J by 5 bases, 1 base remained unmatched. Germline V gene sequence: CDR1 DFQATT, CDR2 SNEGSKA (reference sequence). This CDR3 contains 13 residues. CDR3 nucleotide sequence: TGCAGTGCTAGAGAGGACAGGGAAGATACGCAGTATTTT. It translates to CSAREDREDTQYF.

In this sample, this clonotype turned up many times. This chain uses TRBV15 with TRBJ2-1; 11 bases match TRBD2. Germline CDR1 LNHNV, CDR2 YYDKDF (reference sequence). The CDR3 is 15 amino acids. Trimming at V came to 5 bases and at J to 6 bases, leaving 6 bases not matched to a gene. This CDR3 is CATSLSGGASNEQFF. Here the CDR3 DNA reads TGTGCCACCAGCCTTAGCGGGGGGGCCTCCAATGAGCAGTTCTTC. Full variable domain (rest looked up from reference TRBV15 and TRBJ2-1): DAMVIQNPRYQVTQFGKPVTLSCSQTLNHNVMYWYQQKSSQAPKLLFHYYDKDFNNEADTPDNFQSRRPNTSFCFLDIRSPGLGDTAMYLCATSLSGGASNEQFFGPGTRLTVL.

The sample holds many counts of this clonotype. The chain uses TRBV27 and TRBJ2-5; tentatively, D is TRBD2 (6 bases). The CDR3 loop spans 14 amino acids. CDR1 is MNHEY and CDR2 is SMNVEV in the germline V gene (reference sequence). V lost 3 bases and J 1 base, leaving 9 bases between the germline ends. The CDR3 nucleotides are TGTGCCAGCAGTTTCGCGGGATCCCAAGAGACCCAGTACTTC. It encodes CASSFAGSQETQYF.

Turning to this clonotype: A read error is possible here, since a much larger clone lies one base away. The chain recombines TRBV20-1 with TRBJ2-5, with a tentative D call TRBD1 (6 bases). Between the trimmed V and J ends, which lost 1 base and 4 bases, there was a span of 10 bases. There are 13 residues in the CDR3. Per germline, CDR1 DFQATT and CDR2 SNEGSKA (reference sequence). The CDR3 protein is CSARVQGRETQYF. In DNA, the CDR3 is TGCAGTGCTAGAGTGCAGGGGCGAGAGACCCAGTACTTC.

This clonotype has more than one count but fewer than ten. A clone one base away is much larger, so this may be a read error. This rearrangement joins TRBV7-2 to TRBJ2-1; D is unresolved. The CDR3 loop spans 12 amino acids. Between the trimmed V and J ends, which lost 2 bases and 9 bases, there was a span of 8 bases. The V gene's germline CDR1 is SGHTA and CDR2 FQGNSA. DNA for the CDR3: TGTGCCAGCAGCTTAAGTGGTTCTGAGCAGTTCTTC. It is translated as CASSLSGSEQFF. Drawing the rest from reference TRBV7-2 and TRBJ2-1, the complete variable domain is GAGVSQSPSNKVTEKGKDVELRCDPISGHTALYWYRQSLGQGLEFLIYFQGNSAPDKSGLPSDRFSAERTGGSVSTLTIQRTQQEDSAVYLCASSLSGSEQFFGPGTRLTVL.

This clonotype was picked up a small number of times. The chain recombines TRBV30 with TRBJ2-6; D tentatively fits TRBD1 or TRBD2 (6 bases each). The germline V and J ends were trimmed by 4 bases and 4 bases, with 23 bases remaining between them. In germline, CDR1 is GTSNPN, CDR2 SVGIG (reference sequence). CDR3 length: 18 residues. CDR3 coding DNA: TGTGCCTGGACCCCGATCCGGGGGCGTCTTTCCGGGGCCAACGTCCTGACTTTC. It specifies CAWTPIRGRLSGANVLTF. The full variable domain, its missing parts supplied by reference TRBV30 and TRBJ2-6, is SQTIHQWPATLVQPVGSPLSLECTVEGTSNPNLYWYRQAAGRGLQLLFYSVGIGQISSEVPQNLSASRPQDRQFILSSKKLLLSDSGFYLCAWTPIRGRLSGANVLTFGAGSRLTVL.

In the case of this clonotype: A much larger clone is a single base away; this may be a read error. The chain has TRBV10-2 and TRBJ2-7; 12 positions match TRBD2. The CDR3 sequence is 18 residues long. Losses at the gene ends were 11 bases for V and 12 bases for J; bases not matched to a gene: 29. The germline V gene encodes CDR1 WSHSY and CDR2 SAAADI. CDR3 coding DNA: TGCGCCTCCTCACGAGGGCTAGCGGGGGGGCCAAAAGGAGAGACCCGGTACTTC. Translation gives CASSRGLAGGPKGETRYF.